A single sample gave rise to the 26 T cell receptor beta chains below, sequenced in a study of CD8 T cells in ankylosing spondylitis. TCRdb recomputed calls from the 5' RACE reads with MiXCR, one row per CDR3 protein. The table shows some 200,000 distinct CDR3 sequences, with roughly 26% occurring only once. The specimen was blood, either unsorted or a sorted T cell fraction (not recorded which). The source of these receptors is a male donor with ankylosing spondylitis or in good health (not recorded which).

The rearrangement uses TRBV6-1 and TRBJ2-2; a possible D gene is TRBD2 (5 bases). The ends were cut back, 8 bases at V and 4 bases at J, with 20 bases in the middle. The CDR3 totals 16 residues. Germline CDR1 MNHNS, CDR2 SASEGT. CDR3 in DNA: TGTGCCAGCGAACGCTCAGGCGGGCGATTCACCGGGGAGCTGTTTTTT. Its translation is CASERSGGRFTGELFF.

The V and J genes are TRBV20-1 and TRBJ1-1, with D hard to call. The V gene's germline CDR1 is DFQATT and CDR2 SNEGSKA (reference sequence). The CDR3 is 13 amino acids. The V end was cut by 1 base, the J end by 0 bases, with 6 bases between. The CDR3 nucleotides are TGCAGTGCTAGAGGACACCTGAACACTGAAGCTTTCTTT. This encodes CSARGHLNTEAFF.

This clonotype has at least ten counts. The chain links TRBV3-1 to TRBJ2-7; D may correspond to TRBD1 or TRBD2 (5 bases each). The CDR3 has 13 amino acids. V was pared by 4 bases and J by 2 bases, with 9 bases between. Looked up from germline, CDR1 is LGHDT and CDR2 is YNNKEL (reference sequence). The CDR3 nucleotides are TGTGCCAGCAGCCTGGGACGACCCTACGAGCAGTACTTC. It codes for CASSLGRPYEQYF.

The genes are TRBV12-3 or TRBV12-4 and TRBJ2-1; D gene uncertain. The V and J ends lost 1 base and 0 bases respectively, with 13 bases between them. This CDR3 has 17 residues. The CDR3 nucleotides read TGTGCCAGCAGTTTAGAGGAGTTAGGAAGCTCCTACAATGAGCAGTTCTTC. It encodes CASSLEELGSSYNEQFF.

This clonotype was detected many times. This chain connects TRBV5-6 to TRBJ2-7, with TRBD1 as a possible D gene (6 bases). The V end was cut by 3 bases, the J end by 0 bases, with 13 bases between. Germline V CDR1 and CDR2: SGHDT, YYEEEE. The CDR3 extends over 15 amino acids. The CDR3 loop reads CASSSRQVNSYEQYF. As DNA, the CDR3 is TGTGCCAGCAGCTCCCGACAGGTTAACTCCTACGAGCAGTACTTC.

This clonotype was seen at least ten times. The J gene is TRBJ1-1, the V gene TRBV6-2 or TRBV6-3; D is perhaps TRBD1 (6 bases). CDR1 and CDR2 from the germline V gene are MNHEY and SVGEGT. V was cut by 6 bases and J by 4 bases, with 15 bases left in between. This CDR3 has 14 amino acids. CDR3 protein: CASSRHGGGTEAFF. The CDR3 DNA reads as TGTGCCAGCAGCCGCCATGGAGGGGGCACTGAAGCTTTCTTT.

This clonotype occurred many times. The chain has TRBV20-1 and TRBJ2-3; 9 bases fit TRBD2. This CDR3 has 14 amino acids. V trimming: 6 bases; J trimming: 3 bases; junction bases outside the gene matches: 7. Germline V CDR1 and CDR2: DFQATT, SNEGSKA (reference sequence). CDR3 protein: CSAQLAGVTDTQYF. CDR3 bases: TGCAGTGCCCAATTAGCGGGAGTTACAGATACGCAGTATTTT.

This clonotype has ten or more counts. The chain joins TRBV20-1 to TRBJ2-1, with 9 bases lining up with TRBD2. The CDR3 totals 12 residues. Germline CDR1 and CDR2: DFQATT and SNEGSKA (reference sequence). The V segment lost 7 bases and the J segment 10 bases; nucleotides outside the gene matches: 8. The CDR3 coding sequence is TGCAGTGTTGTTAGCGGGAGAGGAGAGCAGTTCTTC. Translation gives CSVVSGRGEQFF.

This clonotype has more than one count but fewer than ten. The chain joins TRBV6-1 to TRBJ2-3, with 7 bases identical to TRBD2. The germline V gene encodes CDR1 MNHNS and CDR2 SASEGT. J was trimmed by 0 bases and V by 5 bases; bases with no gene match: 8. This CDR3 has 16 residues. This chain's CDR3 is CASSRIRTRSTDTQYF. The CDR3 nucleotides are TGTGCCAGCAGTCGAATTCGGACTAGGAGCACAGATACGCAGTATTTT.

This clonotype has ten or more counts. This chain uses TRBV5-1 with TRBJ1-4; possible D gene TRBD1, 5 bases. CDR1 and CDR2 (germline): SGHRS, YFSETQ. Trimming removed 4 bases at V and 7 bases at J, with 11 bases between. The CDR3 covers 13 residues. CDR3 loop: CASSIQGGEKLFF. CDR3 in DNA: TGCGCCAGCAGCATCCAGGGAGGTGAAAAACTGTTTTTT.

This clonotype showed up many times. The chain combines TRBV20-1 with TRBJ1-2; the D gene is possibly TRBD1 (5 bases). Germline assignment: CDR1 DFQATT and CDR2 SNEGSKA (reference sequence). V was cut by 3 bases and J by 4 bases, with 15 bases left in between. The CDR3 is 14 amino acids. The CDR3 is CSARGGEVRYGYTF. DNA of the CDR3: TGCAGTGCTAGGGGGGGGGAGGTCCGCTATGGCTACACCTTC.

At least ten counts were recorded for this clonotype. The chain links TRBV5-1 to TRBJ2-1, with D possibly being TRBD2 (5 bases). This CDR3 has 11 residues. The germline CDR1 and CDR2 sequences are SGHRS and YFSETQ. Trimming took off 0 bases at V and 14 bases at J, with 9 bases between the two ends. The CDR3 DNA is TGCGCCAGCAGCTTGGAGGAGGAGGAGTTCTTC. This sequence encodes CASSLEEEEFF.

This clonotype was picked up many times. The chain links TRBV18 to TRBJ2-1; TRBD2 agrees at 12 bases. Unmatched junction bases numbered 3, after V lost 2 bases and J lost 7 bases. This CDR3 comprises 15 residues. Per germline, CDR1 KGHSH and CDR2 LQKENI. The CDR3 sequence: CASSPVGLAGNEQFF. CDR3 in DNA: TGTGCCAGCTCACCAGTTGGACTAGCGGGGAATGAGCAGTTCTTC.

V is TRBV7-3 and J is TRBJ2-1, with 7 bases lining up with TRBD2. V was pared by 4 bases and J by 4 bases, with 1 base of the junction left unmatched. Per the germline V gene, CDR1 is SGHTA and CDR2 is FQGTGA. The CDR3 loop spans 13 amino acids. The CDR3 coding sequence is TGTGCCAGCAGCTCAGCGGGATACAATGAGCAGTTCTTC. Protein sequence: CASSSAGYNEQFF.

In this sample, this clonotype turned up many times. This chain uses TRBV20-1 with TRBJ2-1; perhaps TRBD1 as D (5 bases). Trimming stripped 5 bases from V and 1 base from J, with 18 bases between. This CDR3 contains 16 residues. The V gene's germline CDR1 is DFQATT and CDR2 SNEGSKA (reference sequence). The CDR3: CSALRGGAVSYNEQFF. Here the CDR3 DNA reads TGCAGTGCTCTTAGGGGTGGGGCAGTTTCCTACAATGAGCAGTTCTTC.

V is TRBV4-1 and J is TRBJ2-5, with a weak D call TRBD2 (5 bases). Germline loops: CDR1 MGHRA, CDR2 YSYEKL. With 0 bases removed from V and 3 bases from J, the gap between germline ends came to 14 bases. This CDR3 has 16 amino acids. The CDR3 sequence: CASSQDARPGKETQYF. CDR3 nucleotide sequence: TGCGCCAGCAGCCAAGATGCCCGACCGGGAAAAGAGACCCAGTACTTC.

In this sample, this clonotype turned up many times. This chain joins TRBV9 and TRBJ2-2; 9 nucleotides align to TRBD2. In germline, CDR1 is SGDLS, CDR2 YYNGEE. Losses at the gene ends were 0 bases for V and 7 bases for J; bases not matched to a gene: 4. The CDR3 length is 15 residues. The CDR3 loop reads CASSVDPSGVGELFF. The CDR3, as DNA: TGTGCCAGCAGCGTAGACCCTAGCGGGGTCGGGGAGCTGTTTTTT.

The rearrangement uses TRBV6-5 and TRBJ2-2, with D perhaps matching TRBD2 (5 bases). With 2 bases removed from V and 0 bases from J, the gap between germline ends came to 10 bases. Looked up from germline, CDR1 is MNHEY and CDR2 is SVGAGI. There are 16 residues in the CDR3. The chain's CDR3 is CASSYMRVANTGELFF. The DNA of the CDR3 is TGTGCCAGCAGTTACATGAGGGTGGCGAACACCGGGGAGCTGTTTTTT.

The J gene is TRBJ2-5, the V gene TRBV5-1; D is uncertain. CDR3 length equals 15 residues. Germline V CDR1 and CDR2: SGHRS, YFSETQ. With 4 bases removed from V and 2 bases from J, the gap between germline ends came to 15 bases. The DNA for the CDR3 is TGCGCCAGCAGCCGCAGTATAAGGGAACAAGAGACCCAGTACTTC. Protein: CASSRSIREQETQYF. Full variable domain (remainder filled in from reference TRBV5-1 and TRBJ2-5): KAGVTQTPRYLIKTRGQQVTLSCSPISGHRSVSWYQQTPGQGLQFLFEYFSETQRNKGNFPGRFSGRQFSNSRSEMNVSTLELGDSALYLCASSRSIREQETQYFGPGTRLLVL.

The rearrangement links TRBV4-3 to TRBJ2-5; D may be TRBD1 or TRBD2 (6 bases each). Germline-derived CDR1 and CDR2 are LGHNA and YSLEER. CDR3 length: 15 residues. V lost 0 bases and J 5 bases, leaving 13 bases between the germline ends. The CDR3 region has the DNA TGCGCCAGCAGCCAAGATTTGGGGGGCGGGGAGACCCAGTACTTC. Translated: CASSQDLGGGETQYF.

This clonotype has only a few counts. This rearrangement joins TRBV6-5 to TRBJ1-2; TRBD1 matches at 8 bases. CDR1 is MNHEY and CDR2 is SVGAGI in the germline V gene. Trimming at V came to 2 bases and at J to 7 bases, leaving 6 bases not matched to a gene. The CDR3 is 14 amino acids. The CDR3 sequence is CASSYRTGTGGYTF. For the CDR3, the DNA is TGTGCCAGCAGTTACAGGACAGGGACGGGTGGCTACACCTTC.

This clonotype occurred a few times. The chain joins TRBV20-1 to TRBJ1-5, with D unresolved. Per germline, CDR1 DFQATT and CDR2 SNEGSKA (reference sequence). The CDR3 has 13 residues. The V gene lost 3 bases and the J gene lost 11 bases, with 17 bases spanning the gap. CDR3: CSASPPQRRTQHF. For the CDR3, the DNA is TGCAGTGCTAGCCCCCCTCAGAGGCGGACCCAGCATTTT.

The chain employs TRBV10-3 and TRBJ1-5; a weak D match, TRBD1 (5 bases). V was trimmed by 0 bases and J by 8 bases, leaving 11 bases between them. This CDR3 is 14 amino acids long. The germline V gene encodes CDR1 ENHRY and CDR2 SYGVKD. The CDR3 loop reads CAISESRDEEPQHF. The CDR3 nucleotides are TGTGCCATCAGTGAGTCCAGGGACGAAGAGCCCCAGCATTTT.

The CDR3 DNA follows: TGTGCCAGCAGCACTAACCCAGGGGCACAATATGAGCAGTTCTTC. It encodes CASSTNPGAQYEQFF. This chain links TRBV5-4 with TRBJ2-1; weak D call: TRBD1 (6 bases). The germline V gene has CDR1 SGHNT and CDR2 YYREEE (reference sequence). This CDR3 comprises 15 residues. V was trimmed by 4 bases and J by 8 bases, leaving 19 bases between them.

In this sample, this clonotype turned up many times. The V call is TRBV9, the J call TRBJ1-2; TRBD1 might be the D (6 bases). Germline V CDR1 and CDR2: SGDLS, YYNGEE. The ends were cut back, 0 bases at V and 5 bases at J, with 17 bases in the middle. This CDR3 comprises 16 residues. CDR3 nucleotide sequence: TGTGCCAGCAGCGTAGCATCAACCGGGACACATTATGGCTACACCTTC. Encoded protein: CASSVASTGTHYGYTF.

This rearrangement joins TRBV12-3 or TRBV12-4 to TRBJ2-4, with D possibly being TRBD2 (6 bases). Trimming cost V 5 bases and J 0 bases, with 14 bases left between them. This CDR3 region has 16 residues. The CDR3 here is CASSIKRALAKNIQYF. CDR3 sequence (DNA): TGTGCCAGCAGTATTAAGCGGGCCCTAGCCAAAAACATTCAGTACTTC.